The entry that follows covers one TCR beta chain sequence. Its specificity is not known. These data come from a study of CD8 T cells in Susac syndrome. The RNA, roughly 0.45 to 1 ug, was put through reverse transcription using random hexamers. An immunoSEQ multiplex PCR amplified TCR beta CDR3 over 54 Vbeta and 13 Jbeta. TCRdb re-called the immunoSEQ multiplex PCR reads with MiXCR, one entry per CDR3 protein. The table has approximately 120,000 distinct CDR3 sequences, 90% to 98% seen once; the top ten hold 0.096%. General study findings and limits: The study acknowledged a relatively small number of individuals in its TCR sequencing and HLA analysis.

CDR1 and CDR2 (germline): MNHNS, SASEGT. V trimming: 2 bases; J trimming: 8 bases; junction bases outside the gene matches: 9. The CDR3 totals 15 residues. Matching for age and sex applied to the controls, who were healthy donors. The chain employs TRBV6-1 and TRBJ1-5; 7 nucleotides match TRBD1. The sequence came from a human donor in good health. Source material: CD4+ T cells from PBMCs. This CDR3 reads CASSELRGRVEPQHF. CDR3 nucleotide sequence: TGTGCCAGCAGTGAATTGAGGGGGCGCGTAGAGCCCCAGCATTTT.